The text below deals with one TCR beta chain. The data belong to a study of cytomegalovirus exposure and HLA in healthy donors. There are 17 residues in the CDR3. V was pared by 5 bases and J by 7 bases, with 15 bases of the junction left unmatched. Germline CDR1 LNHNV, CDR2 YYDKDF (reference sequence). PCR employed 60 Vbeta and 13 Jbeta primers. TCRdb's copy holds only in-frame clones and misses some; the assay was immunoSEQ multiplex PCR. In the table there are 150,000 to 200,000 clones, about 79% of which are singletons. Sequenced material: PBMCs. The receptor was derived from a man aged 50 to 59 in good health and CMV-seropositive. The rearrangement joins TRBV15 to TRBJ2-7; 12 nucleotides align to TRBD1. The CDR3, as DNA: TGTGCCACCAGCGTAGGTTTACCGGGACAGGGGGCATGGGAGCAGTACGTC. It translates to CATSVGLPGQGAWEQYV.